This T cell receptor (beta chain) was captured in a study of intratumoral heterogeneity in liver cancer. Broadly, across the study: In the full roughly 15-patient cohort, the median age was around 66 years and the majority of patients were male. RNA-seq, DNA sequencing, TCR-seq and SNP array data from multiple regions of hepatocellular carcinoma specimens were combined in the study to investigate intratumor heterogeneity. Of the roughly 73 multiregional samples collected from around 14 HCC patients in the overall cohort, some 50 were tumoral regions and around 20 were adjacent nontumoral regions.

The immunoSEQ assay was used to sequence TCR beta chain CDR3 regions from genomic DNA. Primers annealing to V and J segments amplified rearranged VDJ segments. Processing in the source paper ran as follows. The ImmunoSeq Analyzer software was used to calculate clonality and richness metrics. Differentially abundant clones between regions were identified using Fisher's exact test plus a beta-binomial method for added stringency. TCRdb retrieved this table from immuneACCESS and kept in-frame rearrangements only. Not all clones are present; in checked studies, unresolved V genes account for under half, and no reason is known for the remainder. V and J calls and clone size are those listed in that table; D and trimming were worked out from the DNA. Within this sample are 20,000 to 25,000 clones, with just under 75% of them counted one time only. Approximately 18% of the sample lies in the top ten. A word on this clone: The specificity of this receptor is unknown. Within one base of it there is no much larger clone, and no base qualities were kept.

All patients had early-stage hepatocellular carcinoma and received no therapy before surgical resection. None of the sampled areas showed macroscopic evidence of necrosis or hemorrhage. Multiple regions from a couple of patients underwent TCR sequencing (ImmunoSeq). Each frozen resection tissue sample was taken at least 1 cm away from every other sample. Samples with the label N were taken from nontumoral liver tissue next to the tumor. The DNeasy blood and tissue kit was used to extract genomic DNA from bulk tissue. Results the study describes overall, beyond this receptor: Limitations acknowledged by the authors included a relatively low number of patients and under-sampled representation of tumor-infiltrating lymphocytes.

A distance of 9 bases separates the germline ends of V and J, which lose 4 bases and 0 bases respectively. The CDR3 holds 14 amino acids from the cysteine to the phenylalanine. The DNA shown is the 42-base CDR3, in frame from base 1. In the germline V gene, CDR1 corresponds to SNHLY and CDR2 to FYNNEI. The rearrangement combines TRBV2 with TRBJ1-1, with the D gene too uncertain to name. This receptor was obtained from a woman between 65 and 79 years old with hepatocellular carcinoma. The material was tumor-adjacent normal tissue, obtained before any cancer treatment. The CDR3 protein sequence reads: CASSVQRMNTEAFF. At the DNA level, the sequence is TGTGCCAGCAGTGTACAGAGAATGAACACTGAAGCTTTCTTT.